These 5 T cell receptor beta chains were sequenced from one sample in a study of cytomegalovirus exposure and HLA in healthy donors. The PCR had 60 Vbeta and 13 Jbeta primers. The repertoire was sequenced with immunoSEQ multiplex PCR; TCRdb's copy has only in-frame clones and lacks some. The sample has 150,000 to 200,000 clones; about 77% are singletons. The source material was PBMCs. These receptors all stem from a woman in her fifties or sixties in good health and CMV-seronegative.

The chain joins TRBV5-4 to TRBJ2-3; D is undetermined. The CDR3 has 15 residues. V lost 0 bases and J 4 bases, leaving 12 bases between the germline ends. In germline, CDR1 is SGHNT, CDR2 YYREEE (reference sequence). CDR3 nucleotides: TGTGCCAGCAGCTTGGGTAGCCGGCCCGCAGATACGCAGTATTTT. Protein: CASSLGSRPADTQYF.

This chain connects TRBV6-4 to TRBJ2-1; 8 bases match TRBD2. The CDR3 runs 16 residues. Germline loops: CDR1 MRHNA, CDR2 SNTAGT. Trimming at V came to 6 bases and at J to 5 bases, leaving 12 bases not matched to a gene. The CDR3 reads CASSTEWGLGDNEQFF. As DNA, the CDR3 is TGTGCCAGCAGCACCGAGTGGGGACTAGGGGACAATGAGCAGTTCTTC.

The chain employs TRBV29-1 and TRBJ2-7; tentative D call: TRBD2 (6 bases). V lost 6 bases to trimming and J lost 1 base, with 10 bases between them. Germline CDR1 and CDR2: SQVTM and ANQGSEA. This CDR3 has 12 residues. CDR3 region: CSVSRGSYEQYF. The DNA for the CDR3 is TGCAGCGTCTCGCGGGGTTCCTACGAGCAGTACTTC.

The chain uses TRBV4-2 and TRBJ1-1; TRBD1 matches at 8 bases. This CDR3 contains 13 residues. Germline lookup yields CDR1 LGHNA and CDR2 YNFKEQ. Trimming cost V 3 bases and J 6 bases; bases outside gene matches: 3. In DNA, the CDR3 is TGTGCCAGCAGCCAGGGACAGGTCCCTGAAGCTTTCTTT. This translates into CASSQGQVPEAFF.

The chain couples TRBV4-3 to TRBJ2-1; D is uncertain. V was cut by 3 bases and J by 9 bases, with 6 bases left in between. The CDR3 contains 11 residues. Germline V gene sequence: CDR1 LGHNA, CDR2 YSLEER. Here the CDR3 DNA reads TGCGCCAGCAGCCATAGTGGTGAGCAGTTCTTC. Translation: CASSHSGEQFF.